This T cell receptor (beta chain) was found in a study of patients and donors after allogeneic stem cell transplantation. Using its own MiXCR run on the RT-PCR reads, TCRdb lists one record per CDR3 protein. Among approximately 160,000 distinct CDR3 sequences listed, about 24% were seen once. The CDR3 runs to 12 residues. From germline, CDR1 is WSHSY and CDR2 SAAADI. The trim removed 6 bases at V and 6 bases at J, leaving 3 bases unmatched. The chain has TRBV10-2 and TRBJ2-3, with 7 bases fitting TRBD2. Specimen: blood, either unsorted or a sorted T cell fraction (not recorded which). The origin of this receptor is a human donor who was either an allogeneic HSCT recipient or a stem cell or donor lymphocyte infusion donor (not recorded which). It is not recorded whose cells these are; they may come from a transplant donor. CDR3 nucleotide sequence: TGCGCCAGCAGATCAGCGGGGGATACGCAGTATTTT. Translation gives CASRSAGDTQYF.